A selection of T cell receptor beta chains follows, all from one sample in a study of control samples from healthy donors and cancer patients. Repertoires were generated with immunoSEQ multiplex PCR, while TCRdb's copy carries only in-frame clones and drops some. The table lists 120,000 or so clones, approximately 94% of them singletons, with 1.5% to 2% in the top ten. Sample: PBMCs. These TCRs come from a man in his fifties or sixties with head and neck cancer. Each CDR3 is given with its conserved first and last residue. D genes are given only for firm matches. Clone size is not always given. Where it is, it says once, few, many or a class for expanded clones.

>NA|TRBJ1-5|TRBD1|TRBV9
CASSPGTGRGPQHF
TGTGCCAGCAGCCCCGGGACAGGGAGAGGACCCCAGCATTTT
>NA|TRBJ1-1|NA|TRBV13
CASSFPTELNTEAFF
TGTGCCAGCAGCTTCCCGACAGAACTGAACACTGAAGCTTTCTTT
>NA|TRBJ2-3|NA|TRBV27
CASSPSGWGTDTQYF
TGTGCCAGCAGTCCGTCAGGGTGGGGCACAGATACGCAGTATTTT
>NA|TRBJ2-7|NA|TRBV13
CASSLGRAYEQYF
TGTGCCAGCAGCTTAGGGAGGGCCTACGAGCAGTACTTC
>NA|TRBJ2-2|NA|TRBV9
CASSVADSNTGELFF
TGTGCCAGCAGCGTAGCGGATTCGAACACCGGGGAGCTGTTTTTT
>NA|TRBJ2-7|NA|TRBV3-1/TRBV3-2
CASSQGQVRGEQYF
TGTGCCAGCAGCCAAGGTCAGGTTCGGGGCGAGCAGTACTTC
>NA|TRBJ2-3|NA|TRBV5-8
CASSSRTADTQYF
TGTGCCAGCAGCTCCCGGACAGCCGATACGCAGTATTTT
>NA|TRBJ1-6|NA|TRBV27
CASSGTLTNSPLHF
TGTGCCAGCAGCGGGACTCTCACTAATTCACCCCTCCACTTT
>NA|TRBJ1-2|TRBD1|TRBV15
CATSRSRTGWYGYTF
TGTGCCACCAGCAGATCAAGGACAGGGTGGTATGGCTACACCTTC
>NA|TRBJ1-1|TRBD1|TRBV3-1/TRBV3-2
CASSQQQGANTEAFF
TGTGCCAGCAGCCAGCAACAGGGGGCGAACACTGAAGCTTTCTTT
>NA|TRBJ2-7|NA|TRBV27
CASSSWGSEQYF
TGTGCCAGCAGTTCGTGGGGCTCCGAGCAGTACTTC
>NA|TRBJ1-3|NA|TRBV5-1
CASTREGFTGNTIYF
TGCGCCAGCACCAGGGAAGGGTTTACTGGAAACACCATATATTTT
>NA|TRBJ2-1|NA|TRBV5-6
CASSLYRAVSSYNEQFF
TGTGCCAGCAGCTTATACAGGGCCGTGAGCTCCTACAATGAGCAGTTCTTC
>NA|TRBJ2-3|NA|TRBV12-3/TRBV12-4
CASRQSSTDTQYF
TGTGCCAGCCGACAGTCTAGCACAGATACGCAGTATTTT
>NA|TRBJ2-7|NA|TRBV29-1
CSVGPTASYEQYF
TGCAGCGTGGGGCCGACGGCGAGCTACGAGCAGTACTTC
>NA|TRBJ2-3|NA|TRBV5-6
CASSRLGRGGTDTQYF
TGTGCCAGCAGCCGACTGGGCAGGGGCGGGACAGATACGCAGTATTTT
>NA|TRBJ1-4|NA|TRBV7-2
CASSLGGSLNEKLFF
TGTGCCAGCAGCTTGGGGGGGTCACTGAATGAAAAACTGTTTTTT
>NA|TRBJ1-2|TRBD1|TRBV5-5
CASSLGARGTDTNYGYTF
TGTGCCAGCAGCTTGGGGGCTCGCGGGACAGACACTAACTATGGCTACACCTTC
>once|TRBJ1-2|NA|TRBV7-2
CASSLVGGKGYTF
TGTGCCAGCAGCTTAGTAGGGGGGAAAGGCTACACCTTC
>NA|TRBJ1-1|NA|TRBV20-1
CSASPGTPNTEAFF
TGCAGTGCTAGTCCCGGGACACCGAACACTGAAGCTTTCTTT
>NA|TRBJ2-5|NA|TRBV28
CASSFGETQYF
TGTGCCAGCAGTTTTGGTGAGACCCAGTACTTC
>NA|TRBJ2-6|TRBD1|TRBV7-2
CASSLRTGAGANVLTF
TGTGCCAGCAGCTTAAGAACAGGGGCTGGGGCCAACGTCCTGACTTTC
>NA|TRBJ1-5|NA|TRBV19
CASSAGTNQPQHF
TGTGCCAGTAGTGCAGGGACCAATCAGCCCCAGCATTTT
>NA|TRBJ2-7|NA|TRBV5-1
CASSFEGRGGGYEQYF
TGCGCCAGCAGCTTCGAGGGTAGAGGGGGGGGCTACGAGCAGTACTTC
>NA|TRBJ1-1|NA|TRBV18
CASSPPRGEAFF
TGTGCCAGCTCACCACCGCGGGGTGAAGCTTTCTTT
>NA|TRBJ1-6|NA|TRBV11-2
CASSLVFTRNSPLHF
TGTGCCAGCAGCTTAGTTTTCACACGTAATTCACCCCTCCACTTT
>NA|TRBJ2-7|NA|TRBV19
CATAGGRGYEQYF
TGTGCCACCGCAGGGGGGCGCGGGTACGAGCAGTACTTC
>NA|TRBJ1-1|TRBD1|TRBV18
CASSPIRTGDTEAFF
TGTGCCAGCTCACCAATCCGGACAGGCGATACTGAAGCTTTCTTT
>NA|TRBJ2-6|NA|TRBV5-1
CASSRAGSGANVLTF
TGCGCCAGCAGCCGGGCGGGGTCTGGGGCCAACGTCCTGACTTTC
>NA|TRBJ2-2|TRBD2|TRBV5-1
CASSLGGGNTGELFF
TGCGCCAGCAGCTTGGGCGGGGGGAACACCGGGGAGCTGTTTTTT
>NA|TRBJ2-2|NA|TRBV14
CASSQRTSNTGELFF
TGTGCCAGCAGCCAAAGGACGTCGAACACCGGGGAGCTGTTTTTT
>NA|TRBJ1-5|NA|TRBV18
CASSGGGVNQPQHF
TGTGCCAGCTCCGGGGGAGGTGTCAATCAGCCCCAGCATTTT
>NA|TRBJ1-2|NA|TRBV19
CASKGSTYGYTF
TGTGCCAGTAAGGGCAGCACCTATGGCTACACCTTC
>once|TRBJ2-2|NA|TRBV5-1
CASSEGRTGELFF
TGCGCCAGCAGCGAGGGGCGGACCGGGGAGCTGTTTTTT
>NA|TRBJ1-2|NA|TRBV5-6
CASSLGQSNYGYTF
TGTGCCAGCAGCTTGGGACAGTCTAACTATGGCTACACCTTC
>NA|TRBJ2-6|TRBD1|TRBV7-3
CASSRDSSGANVLTF
TGTGCCAGCAGCCGGGACAGCTCTGGGGCCAACGTCCTGACTTTC
>once|TRBJ2-4|NA|TRBV30
CAWSSKGWAKNIQYF
TGTGCCTGGAGTTCTAAGGGCTGGGCCAAAAACATTCAGTACTTC
>NA|TRBJ2-1|NA|TRBV4-1
CASSQVLGDEQFF
TGCGCCAGCAGCCAAGTCCTGGGGGACGAGCAGTTCTTC
>once|TRBJ1-2|NA|TRBV5-5
CASSLDYMTGPADYGYTF
TGTGCCAGCAGCTTGGACTATATGACAGGACCAGCGGACTATGGCTACACCTTC
>NA|TRBJ2-3|NA|TRBV9
CASSGRIKGTDTQYF
TGTGCCAGCAGCGGTAGAATAAAGGGCACAGATACGCAGTATTTT
>NA|TRBJ1-4|TRBD1|TRBV7-9
CASSSTGGKLFF
TGTGCCAGCAGCTCAACAGGGGGGAAACTGTTTTTT
>NA|TRBJ1-2|TRBD1|TRBV19
CASSLQGGGGYTF
TGTGCCAGTAGTCTCCAGGGGGGTGGTGGCTACACCTTC
>NA|TRBJ1-3|NA|TRBV27
CASSLVGGFGNTIYF
TGTGCCAGCAGTTTAGTAGGAGGTTTTGGAAACACCATATATTTT
>once|TRBJ2-3|TRBD2|TRBV30
CAWSRGGDTQYF
TGTGCCTGGAGTCGGGGGGGTGATACGCAGTATTTT
>NA|TRBJ2-7|TRBD2|TRBV3-1/TRBV3-2
CASSQDLAGGLDEQYF
TGTGCCAGCAGCCAAGATTTAGCGGGCGGTCTGGACGAGCAGTACTTC
>NA|TRBJ2-7|NA|TRBV5-1
CASSFGYEQYF
TGCGCCAGCAGCTTCGGCTACGAGCAGTACTTC
>once|TRBJ2-5|TRBD2|TRBV4-3
CASSQYLGLARGAQYF
TGCGCCAGCAGCCAATATCTGGGACTAGCGAGGGGGGCCCAGTACTTC
>NA|TRBJ1-5|TRBD1|TRBV6-4
CASGGKIDREVAQPQHF
TGTGCCAGCGGGGGAAAAATAGACAGGGAGGTGGCGCAGCCCCAGCATTTT
>NA|TRBJ1-1|TRBD1|TRBV18
CASSPGRGPNTEAFF
TGTGCCAGCTCCCCTGGAAGGGGGCCGAACACTGAAGCTTTCTTT
>NA|TRBJ1-1|NA|TRBV6-2/TRBV6-3
CASSLTGNTEAFF
TGTGCCAGCAGTTTAACAGGGAACACTGAAGCTTTCTTT
>NA|TRBJ2-3|NA|TRBV5-4
CASSTTTIGDTQYF
TGTGCCAGCAGCACCACGACCATAGGAGATACGCAGTATTTT
>NA|TRBJ1-1|NA|TRBV29-1
CSVVGGQSGYTEAFF
TGCAGCGTTGTGGGGGGCCAATCAGGGTATACTGAAGCTTTCTTT
>NA|TRBJ1-2|NA|TRBV5-6
CASSSPGRYVYTF
TGTGCCAGCAGCAGTCCGGGACGATATGTCTACACCTTC
>NA|TRBJ2-1|NA|TRBV5-1
CASSFPGAGEQFF
TGCGCCAGCAGTTTCCCGGGGGCGGGGGAGCAGTTCTTC
>NA|TRBJ1-1|TRBD1|TRBV5-1
CASSLATGGIGDTEAFF
TGCGCCAGCAGCTTGGCCACAGGGGGCATCGGGGACACTGAAGCTTTCTTT
>NA|TRBJ2-3|NA|TRBV28
CASIPAGGGSTDTQYF
TGTGCCAGCATTCCGGCAGGGGGGGGTAGCACAGATACGCAGTATTTT
>NA|TRBJ2-2|NA|TRBV11-2
CASSPMWATGELFF
TGTGCCAGCAGCCCCATGTGGGCCACCGGGGAGCTGTTTTTT
>NA|TRBJ2-7|NA|TRBV7-9
CASSSKAQGRYEQYF
TGTGCCAGCAGCTCGAAGGCCCAGGGACGCTACGAGCAGTACTTC
>NA|TRBJ1-1|TRBD1|TRBV14
CASSRLDRGNTEAFF
TGTGCCAGCAGCCGGTTAGACAGGGGGAACACTGAAGCTTTCTTT